This TCR beta chain was sequenced during a study of OX40 agonist ivuxolimab in advanced cancers. Study summary: A diagnosis of hepatocellular carcinoma, melanoma, renal cell or head and neck cancer was present in dose-escalation patients. Partial responses were seen in three patients, one with hepatocellular carcinoma and two with cutaneous melanoma.

General observations from the study: Undetermined was the antigen specificity of the expanded peripheral T cells. Dose levels from 0.1 to 3.0 mg/kg saw CD4+ and CD8+ blood T cells expand clonally by week 6.

TCRdb keeps only in-frame clones here, not all; method: immunoSEQ multiplex PCR. The sample contains about 33,000 clones, about nine tenths of which appear only once. For this clone: Antigen specificity is unknown.

V lost 3 bases, J lost 5 bases, and 12 bases stayed unmatched. This CDR3 has 16 residues. CDR1 is MDHEN, CDR2 SYDVKM, per germline. This rearrangement joins TRBV28 to TRBJ2-5; TRBD1 agrees at 7 bases. The clonotype comes from an adult with an advanced solid tumor such as melanoma, head and neck, liver or kidney cancer. Sequenced material: CD4+ or CD8+ T cells sorted from blood, taken in a trial of the OX40 agonist ivuxolimab. CDR3 DNA: TGTGCCAGCAGTTTCCTTTACGGACAGGCGAGGGAGACCCAGTACTTC. Protein product: CASSFLYGQARETQYF.